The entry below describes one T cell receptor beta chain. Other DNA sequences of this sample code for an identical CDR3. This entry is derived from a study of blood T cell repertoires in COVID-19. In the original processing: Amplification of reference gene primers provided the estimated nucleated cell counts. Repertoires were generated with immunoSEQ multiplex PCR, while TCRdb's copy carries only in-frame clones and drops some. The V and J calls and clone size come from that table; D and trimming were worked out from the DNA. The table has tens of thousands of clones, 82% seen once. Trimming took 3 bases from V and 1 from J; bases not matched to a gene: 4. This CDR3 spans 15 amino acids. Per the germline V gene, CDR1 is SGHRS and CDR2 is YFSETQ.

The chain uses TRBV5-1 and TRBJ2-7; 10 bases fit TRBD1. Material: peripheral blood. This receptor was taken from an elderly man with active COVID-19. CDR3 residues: CASSSRQGASYEQYF. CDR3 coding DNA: TGCGCCAGCAGCTCGAGACAGGGGGCTTCCTACGAGCAGTACTTC.